The 5 T cell receptor beta chains below all came from one sample that was sequenced in a study of T cell responses to AZD1222 COVID-19 vaccine. The data were produced by immunoSEQ multiplex PCR, yet TCRdb's version contains in-frame clones alone and is incomplete. The sample includes 150,000 to 200,000 clones, about 95% of them seen just once. Sequences were derived from peripheral blood, sampled on day 0 of AZD1222 vaccination. These receptors came from an adult in good health.

V is TRBV11-2 and J is TRBJ2-1; 8 bases match TRBD2. The CDR3 extends over 16 amino acids. V was clipped by 1 base and J by 8 bases; unmatched bases: 10. The germline gives CDR1 SGHAT, CDR2 FQNNGV. Here the CDR3 reads CASSLGLRGVGDEQFF. The CDR3 DNA follows: TGTGCCAGCAGCTTAGGTTTGCGGGGGGTGGGAGATGAGCAGTTCTTC.

This clone occurred once. The V and J genes are TRBV7-8 and TRBJ1-1, with D unresolved. In germline, CDR1 is SGHVS, CDR2 FQNEAQ. Trimming left V 1 base short and J 5 bases short, with 8 bases between. The CDR3 covers 13 residues. DNA for the CDR3: TGTGCCAGCAGCTTAGTATTGAGAACTGAAGCTTTCTTT. Amino acids: CASSLVLRTEAFF.

This chain connects TRBV5-1 to TRBJ1-1; unclear D gene. V was pared by 0 bases and J by 5 bases, with 20 bases between. The germline V gene encodes CDR1 SGHRS and CDR2 YFSETQ. This CDR3 is built from 17 residues. The DNA for the CDR3 is TGCGCCAGCAGCTTGGAGGCAGCTCGAATTTCGAAAACTGAAGCTTTCTTT. This gives the protein CASSLEAARISKTEAFF.

To note about this clone: Other DNA sequences in this specimen translate into the identical CDR3. V usage is TRBV28 and J usage is TRBJ1-2; D gene uncertain. The V and J ends lost 10 bases and 8 bases respectively, with 20 bases between them. Germline V lookup: CDR1 MDHEN, CDR2 SYDVKM. CDR3 size: 13 residues. CDR3 nucleotide sequence: TGTGCCATCCTGCGCGCCGCCGGCCAAGGCTACACCTTC. Amino acids: CAILRAAGQGYTF.

As for this clone: One junction end does not reproduce the germline sequence, and a read error may be involved. The J gene is TRBJ2-1, the V gene TRBV5-8, with 9 bases that match TRBD1. The CDR3 extends over 12 amino acids. Germline CDR1 is SGHTS and CDR2 is YDEGEE. CDR3 DNA sequence: TGTGCCAGCAGCTTGTGGGACAGGGTAAGAATCTTC. Translated, it gives CASSLWDRVRIF.